The rows below give T cell receptor beta chains drawn from one sample of a study of identical twins. TCRdb itself ran the 5' RACE reads through MiXCR, one entry per CDR3 protein. The sample holds some 730,000 distinct CDR3 sequences, roughly 18% seen once. The data also belong to a second study, concerning T cells expressing NK-cell markers.

Sequencing was done on a sample of PBMCs. Receptors were obtained from a young woman in good health. The CDR3 runs from the conserved cysteine through the conserved F or W. The D gene is left open where the match is weak. Clone size, where shown, is once, few, many, or a class for clones that have expanded.

v_call	cdr3_length	j_call	clone_size	d_call	cdr3_nt	cdr3_aa
TRBV5-1	14	TRBJ1-1	NA	TRBD1	TGCGCCAGCAGCTTGGGACAGGGGATCGCCGAAGCTTTCTTT	CASSLGQGIAEAFF
TRBV5-1	18	TRBJ2-5	NA	NA	TGCGCCAGCAGCTCCGACTCCCTTTGGGGCTACCACCAAGAGACCCAGTACTTC	CASSSDSLWGYHQETQYF
TRBV5-1	16	TRBJ1-1	NA	TRBD1	TGCGCCAGCAGCTTAGTACAGGGGGCCTTGAACACTGAAGCTTTCTTT	CASSLVQGALNTEAFF
TRBV7-9	15	TRBJ1-2	NA	TRBD1	TGTGCCAGCAGCTCCGGACAGGGGCGGGACTATGGCTACACCTTC	CASSSGQGRDYGYTF
TRBV5-1	16	TRBJ1-4	medium-sized	TRBD1	TGCGCCAGCAGCTTCTCTTCACAGGGGGCAGGGGAAAAACTGTTTTTT	CASSFSSQGAGEKLFF
TRBV12-3/TRBV12-4	13	TRBJ2-7	NA	NA	TGTGCCAGCAGATTTTTTGGGGGCTACGAGCAGTACTTC	CASRFFGGYEQYF
TRBV5-6	14	TRBJ2-1	NA	TRBD2	TGTGTCAGCAGCGAAGCGGGAGTGGTCAATGAGCAGTTCTTC	CVSSEAGVVNEQFF
TRBV30	12	TRBJ1-3	NA	NA	TGTGCCTGGGGGGAATCTGGAAACACCATATATTTT	CAWGESGNTIYF
TRBV12-3/TRBV12-4	12	TRBJ2-7	few	NA	TGTGCCAGCAGTTTCCCTCCGGGAAGGCAGTACTTC	CASSFPPGRQYF
TRBV5-1	14	TRBJ2-7	NA	NA	TGCGCCAGCAGCTTGGACAGGCGTAACTACGAGCAGTACTTC	CASSLDRRNYEQYF
TRBV5-1	8	TRBJ2-7	NA	NA	TGCGCCAGCAGCGAGCAGTACTTC	CASSEQYF
TRBV5-1	13	TRBJ2-7	few	NA	TGCGCCAGCAGCTTGGTTGGGTACCACGAGCAGTACTTC	CASSLVGYHEQYF
TRBV6-1	14	TRBJ2-7	few	NA	TGTGCCAGCAGTCTTACAATTATTTCCTACGAGCAGTACTTC	CASSLTIISYEQYF
TRBV18	15	TRBJ2-1	NA	TRBD1	TGTGCCAGCTCAACCGGACAGGGGGCGTTAAATGAGCAGTTCTTC	CASSTGQGALNEQFF
TRBV6-1	15	TRBJ1-1	NA	NA	TGTGCCACACCCCGCGGACTGGGGGCGAACACTGAAGCTTTCTTT	CATPRGLGANTEAFF
TRBV29-1	16	TRBJ2-1	NA	NA	TGCAGCGTTGCTTGGGGAGGGGGGGCGACCTACAATGAGCAGTTCTTC	CSVAWGGGATYNEQFF
TRBV5-1	15	TRBJ2-1	few	NA	TGCGCCAGCAGCCCTGGGCGTTATTTCTACAATGAGCAGTTCTTC	CASSPGRYFYNEQFF
TRBV14	16	TRBJ2-7	NA	NA	TGTGCCAGCAGCCAAGCTCTAAGCGCTAGCTTCTACGAGCAGTACTTC	CASSQALSASFYEQYF
TRBV7-9	13	TRBJ1-2	few	NA	TGTGCCAGCAGCTTACCGGGACGCCATGGCTACACCTTC	CASSLPGRHGYTF
TRBV29-1	15	TRBJ2-3	NA	NA	TGCAGCGTTGAACCCCAGGTATCTTCTTCAGATACGCAGTATTTT	CSVEPQVSSSDTQYF
TRBV20-1	15	TRBJ1-1	few	NA	TGCAGTGCTAGAGGGGGCAAGTTGGGGTCCACTGAAGCTTTCTTT	CSARGGKLGSTEAFF
TRBV6-2/TRBV6-3	12	TRBJ2-1	few	NA	TGTGCCAGCAGTACACGGGTCAATGAGCAGTTCTTC	CASSTRVNEQFF
TRBV5-6	12	TRBJ2-7	NA	NA	TGTGCCAGCAGCTTCGCAGAATACGAGCAGTACTTC	CASSFAEYEQYF
TRBV7-9	14	TRBJ2-1	NA	TRBD2	TGTGCCAGCAGCTCTAGCGGTTTCTACAATGAGCAGTTCTTC	CASSSSGFYNEQFF
TRBV5-1	15	TRBJ2-5	NA	NA	TGCGCCAGCGGTCTCACAGGGTATGGGGGAGAGACCCAGTACTTC	CASGLTGYGGETQYF
TRBV6-4	15	TRBJ1-6	NA	NA	TGTGCCAGCAGTGAGACCCCGACGGTTAATTCACCCCTCCACTTT	CASSETPTVNSPLHF
TRBV11-2	17	TRBJ2-1	few	TRBD2	TGTGCCAGCAGCTTATTCACTGGCGGGGGGGCGTACAATGAGCAGTTCTTC	CASSLFTGGGAYNEQFF
TRBV12-3/TRBV12-4	13	TRBJ2-1	NA	TRBD2	TGTGCCAGTTTACTAGCGGGAGGGGATGAGCAGTTCTTC	CASLLAGGDEQFF
TRBV10-3	12	TRBJ1-1	few	NA	TGTGCCACGTCGGCGGGTGCCACTGAAGCTTTCTTT	CATSAGATEAFF
TRBV6-5	18	TRBJ2-3	many	NA	TGTGCCAGCAGTTACCCCAAGGATGGTAGCGGAAGCACAGATACGCAGTATTTT	CASSYPKDGSGSTDTQYF
TRBV7-9	15	TRBJ2-5	few	NA	TGTGCCAGCAGCTTGAGCCGGACGGAACAAGAGACCCAGTACTTC	CASSLSRTEQETQYF
TRBV3-1	12	TRBJ2-7	few	NA	TGTGCCAGCAGCCAGCAAGTCCACGAGCAGTACTTC	CASSQQVHEQYF
TRBV20-1	13	TRBJ2-1	NA	NA	TGCAGTGCTAGAGATATCGGGAGCCCCTCCGGGTTCTTC	CSARDIGSPSGFF
TRBV15	17	TRBJ2-1	NA	NA	TGTGCCACCAGCAGAGATATGGGTCAGGGCTCCTACAATGAGCAGTTCTTC	CATSRDMGQGSYNEQFF
TRBV20-1	16	TRBJ1-2	many	NA	TGCAGTGCGCATCGAGAAAGGGGGGAAGATTTCTATGGCTACACCTTC	CSAHRERGEDFYGYTF
TRBV4-2	18	TRBJ2-1	NA	TRBD2	TGTGCCAGCAGCCGAAAGACGACTAGCGGGAGTGTGAACAATGAGCAGTTCTTC	CASSRKTTSGSVNNEQFF
TRBV2	10	TRBJ2-5	few	NA	TGTGCCAGCAGGGGTAAGACCCAGTACTTC	CASRGKTQYF
TRBV4-3	20	TRBJ2-1	NA	TRBD2	TGCGCCAGCAGCCTCCAGGGACTAGCGGATTCACAACCCTGGGGGAATGAGCAGTTCTTC	CASSLQGLADSQPWGNEQFF
TRBV12-3/TRBV12-4	13	TRBJ2-1	NA	NA	TGTGCCAGCAGAGGAACGGGGTACAATGAGCAGTTCTTC	CASRGTGYNEQFF
TRBV11-3	15	TRBJ1-1	few	NA	TGTGCCAGCAGCAAACTCTACGGGATGAACACTGAAGCTTTCTTT	CASSKLYGMNTEAFF
TRBV6-2/TRBV6-3	11	TRBJ1-1	NA	NA	TGTGCCAGCAGTTACATGGGGGAAGCTTTCTTT	CASSYMGEAFF
TRBV7-9	14	TRBJ2-1	few	TRBD1	TGTGCCAGCAGCTTAGGGACAGGTGTGAATGAGCAGTTCTTC	CASSLGTGVNEQFF
TRBV5-1	13	TRBJ2-7	once	TRBD1	TGCGCCAGCAGCATAGGACAGGGGGCTGCGCAGTACTTC	CASSIGQGAAQYF
TRBV2	15	TRBJ2-5	NA	NA	TGTGCCAGCAGATACCCGGATCCAGGCCAAGAGACCCAGTACTTC	CASRYPDPGQETQYF
TRBV20-1	11	TRBJ1-2	NA	NA	TGCAGTGCGGGTCCGACAGGCTTCCCCACCTTC	CSAGPTGFPTF
TRBV5-1	14	TRBJ1-5	few	NA	TGCGCCAGCAGCCCAGAAGGTTCTGGTCAGCCCCAGCATTTT	CASSPEGSGQPQHF
TRBV3-1	13	TRBJ1-6	NA	NA	TGTGCCAGCAGCCAATCCGCCCGTTCACCCCTCCACTTT	CASSQSARSPLHF
TRBV10-3	15	TRBJ2-7	few	NA	TGTGCCATCAGTGAGGGGGGGAGTGGGACCTACGAGCAGTACTTC	CAISEGGSGTYEQYF
TRBV27	13	TRBJ1-2	few	TRBD1	TGTGCCAGCAGTTTAGGCTCAGGGGGTGGCTACACCTTC	CASSLGSGGGYTF
TRBV7-2	14	TRBJ2-7	few	NA	TGTGCCAGCAGCCTTGGTAGACAGTCCTACGAGCAGTACTTC	CASSLGRQSYEQYF
TRBV4-1	17	TRBJ1-5	few	TRBD1	TGCGCCAGCAGCCAAGACGCATACCGGGACAGGGGGCAGCCCCAGCATTTT	CASSQDAYRDRGQPQHF
TRBV10-2	13	TRBJ1-3	NA	NA	TGCGCCAGCAGGGACCACTCTGGAAACACCATATATTTT	CASRDHSGNTIYF
TRBV5-1	15	TRBJ1-1	NA	NA	TGCGCCAGCAGCTTGGCCGTGATGGGAACCACTGAAGCTTTCTTT	CASSLAVMGTTEAFF
TRBV7-8	13	TRBJ2-5	many	NA	TGTGCCAGCAGCTTCGGACTGCAAGAGACCCAGTACTTC	CASSFGLQETQYF
TRBV10-2	12	TRBJ2-7	many	NA	TGCGCCAGCAGTTTGTTCACCTACGAGCAGTACTTC	CASSLFTYEQYF
TRBV29-1	14	TRBJ2-6	NA	NA	TGCAGCGCCATTGACAGCTCTGGGGCCAACGTCCTGACTTTC	CSAIDSSGANVLTF
TRBV6-2/TRBV6-3	16	TRBJ2-5	NA	TRBD2	TGTGCCAGCAGTTACTCCCTAGCGGGGAACCAAGAGACCCAGTACTTC	CASSYSLAGNQETQYF